What follows is one TCR beta chain and its context. Antigen: not known. This entry is derived from a study of Ad26.COV2.S vaccination and SARS-CoV-2 variants. Study-wide background: Once or twice, 56 days apart, Ad26.COV2.S was delivered intramuscularly.

Libraries were prepared by immunoSEQ multiplex PCR; TCRdb keeps only in-frame clonotypes and omits some of them. Of under 300,000 clones listed, roughly 87% are singletons. As to treatment: about 20 received Ad26.COV2.S at low or high dose, single or two shots; about 5 received placebo; per-sample allocation not given. Sample collection was performed on day 63 after the first vaccine or placebo injection. Study conclusions and caveats: Breadth, reportedly substantial, characterized the spike-specific CD8+ and CD4+ T cell responses after vaccination. TCR breadth and depth analyses may have underestimated total T cell responses. Across vaccine and placebo recipients, the breadth of non-spike TCRs was similar.

Per the germline V gene, CDR1 is SGHDT and CDR2 is YYEEEE. The V end was cut by 3 bases, the J end by 5 bases, with 21 bases between. This CDR3 has 16 amino acids. The source of this sequence is a person between 18 and 65 years old who received the Ad26.COV2.S COVID-19 vaccine or a placebo. The sequences come from peripheral blood, collected in a trial of Ad26.COV2.S vaccine versus placebo. The V and J genes are TRBV5-6 and TRBJ2-7; D remains ambiguous. The CDR3 sequence is CASSSIPTRHRHEQYF. For the CDR3, the DNA is TGTGCCAGCAGCTCGATTCCCACGAGACACCGCCACGAGCAGTACTTC.